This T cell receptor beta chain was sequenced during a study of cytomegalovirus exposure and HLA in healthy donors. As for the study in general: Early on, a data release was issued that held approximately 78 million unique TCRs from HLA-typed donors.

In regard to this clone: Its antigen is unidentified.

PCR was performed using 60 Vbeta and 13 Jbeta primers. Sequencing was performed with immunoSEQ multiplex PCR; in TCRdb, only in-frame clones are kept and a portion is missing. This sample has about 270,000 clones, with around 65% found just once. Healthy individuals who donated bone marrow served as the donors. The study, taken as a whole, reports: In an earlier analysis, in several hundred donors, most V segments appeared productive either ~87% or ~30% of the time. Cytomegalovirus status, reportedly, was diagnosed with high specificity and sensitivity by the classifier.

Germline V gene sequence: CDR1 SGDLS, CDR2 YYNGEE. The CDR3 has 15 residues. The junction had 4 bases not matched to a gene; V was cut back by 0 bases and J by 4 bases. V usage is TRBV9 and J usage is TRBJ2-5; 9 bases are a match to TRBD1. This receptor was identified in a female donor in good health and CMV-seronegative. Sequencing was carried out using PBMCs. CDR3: CASSVDRGRVETQYF. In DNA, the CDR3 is TGTGCCAGCAGCGTAGACAGGGGGCGCGTAGAGACCCAGTACTTC.